Reported below is one T cell receptor (beta chain). Its cognate antigen has yet to be identified. No base quality information exists; no much larger clone differs at one position. TCRbeta CDR3 regions were immunosequenced from genomic DNA with the immunoSEQ Assay. Prior to high-throughput sequencing, genomic DNA was amplified by bias-controlled multiplex PCR. On the study's bioinformatics: To quantify the absolute abundance of each unique TCRbeta CDR3 region, the sequences were collapsed and filtered. Clonality, defined as 1 minus Pielou's evenness, was calculated using only productive rearrangements. Clones with significantly greater frequencies in on-treatment versus baseline samples were identified using a previously published method. The table was pulled from immuneACCESS by TCRdb, which kept in-frame rearrangements only. Such tables lose some clones; where checked, under half of the loss comes from unresolved V genes, and the rest has no known cause. The V and J calls and the clone size are those of that table, but D and trimming were determined from the DNA. Within this sample are tens of thousands of clones, with roughly 91% of them counted one time only. About 15% of the sample is held by the ten biggest clonotypes.

The data originate from a study of sequential checkpoint blockade in melanoma (dated by TCRdb to between 2018 and 2021). Background on the whole study: In a 1:1 randomization, patients received either first-line nivolumab then ipilimumab (arm A) or ipilimumab then nivolumab (arm B). Maintenance nivolumab came after each of the two trial sequences. General findings and caveats noted by the study authors: The model for predicting response that combines TCR metrics with mutation burden needs to be validated in larger, independent patient cohorts.

Read against the paper, the sample's treatment or condition label means: randomized to nivolumab then ipilimumab (arm A) or the reverse (arm B). None of the patients in the trial had previously been given DNA-damaging chemotherapy. A FACS Aria II flow cytometer was used to sort live CD3+CD8+ cells that were negative for CD19 and CD56 from thawed PBMCs. The samples were obtained from melanoma patients enrolled in CheckMate 064, an open-label, randomized phase II trial testing sequential checkpoint blockade. Peripheral blood mononuclear cells were collected by leukapheresis, purified with Ficoll-Paque, and frozen in human serum with around 10% DMSO. Immediately after sorting, the purity of sorted blood CD3+CD8+ cells was verified to be >95%, after which DNA was extracted. CDR1 and CDR2, looked up from the germline V gene (reference sequence), are PRHDT and FYEKMQ. V gives up 2 bases and J gives up 2 bases, and the segment between their germline ends measures 9 bases. The CDR3 spans 14 residues, from the cysteine through the phenylalanine. Solely the CDR3 DNA is kept, with 42 bases framed from the first base.

The rearranged segments are TRBV13 and TRBJ1-2, with no reliable assignment of the D segment. This clonotype was obtained from a human donor with melanoma. The material was CD8+ T cells sorted from blood (inferred from file names), obtained from a patient given nivolumab and ipilimumab in sequence. At the DNA level, the sequence is TGTGCCAGCAGCTTAAGCCTCTTAAACTATGGCTACACCTTC. Its protein is CASSLSLLNYGYTF.